This T cell receptor (beta chain) was obtained from a study of blood T cell repertoires in COVID-19. Study at large: Sites across the United States, Italy and Spain contributed samples from acute and convalescent COVID-19. Sample material is recorded as cDNA or gDNA derived from T cells, B-cell-depleted T cells, or PBMCs.

Original data processing: Amplification with reference gene primers provided the estimates of nucleated cell counts. Assay used: immunoSEQ multiplex PCR; TCRdb lists only in-frame clones, some missing. The V and J calls and the clone size are those of that table, but D and trimming were determined from the DNA. The sample consists of around 82,000 clones, about 93% of them appearing once. The length of the CDR3 is 14 residues. Unmatched junction bases numbered 7, after V lost 7 bases and J lost 5 bases. Germline loops: CDR1 LNHDA, CDR2 SQIVND (reference sequence). What was sequenced was peripheral blood. The rearrangement uses TRBV19 and TRBJ1-3; 8 positions agree with TRBD1. This clonotype was obtained from a human donor in a cohort sampled during active COVID-19. The CDR3 region has the DNA TGTGCCAGTACCACGGACAGGGTGAGAAACACCATATATTTT. Residues: CASTTDRVRNTIYF. The full variable domain, in which reference TRBV19 and TRBJ1-3 provide the parts outside the CDR3, is DGGITQSPKYLFRKEGQNVTLSCEQNLNHDAMYWYRQDPGQGLRLIYYSQIVNDFQKGDIAEGYSVSREKKESFPLTVTSAQKNPTAFYLCASTTDRVRNTIYFGEGSWLTVV.